This TCR beta chain is drawn from a study of tumor-infiltrating lymphocytes in primary liver carcinoma. The CDR3 is 16 residues long. CDR1 is SGHRS and CDR2 is YFSETQ in the germline V gene. Constant-region priming of 500 to 550 ng total RNA yielded TCR beta cDNA. Slightly modified ARM-PCR with three nested multiplex PCR rounds yielded TCR beta libraries. The first two PCR rounds used TRBV1-TRBV30 forward primers with a C-beta reverse primer, 9 to 10 cycles each. TCRdb fed the multiplex PCR reads into MiXCR, producing one record per CDR3 protein. The table has 150,000 to 200,000 distinct CDR3 sequences, less than 65% seen once. Regarding this clonotype: One end of the junction fails to match germline, which may point to a read error.

In addition to blood RNA drawn from unsorted whole blood, germline DNA was extracted. V usage is TRBV5-1 and J usage is TRBJ2-7; TRBD2 matches 13 bases. Sequenced sample: peripheral blood. The receptor's source is a woman in her fifties or sixties with primary liver carcinoma and hepatitis B virus infection. The CDR3 protein is CTSSLKLAGGPEEQYF. CDR3 nucleotides: TGCACCAGCAGCTTGAAACTAGCGGGAGGGCCGGAGGAGCAGTACTTC. Based on the CDR3 plus reference TRBV5-1 and TRBJ2-7, the full variable domain is KAGVTQTPRYLIKTRGQQVTLSCSPISGHRSVSWYQQTPGQGLQFLFEYFSETQRNKGNFPGRFSGRQFSNSRSEMNVSTLELGDSALYLCTSSLKLAGGPEEQYFGPGTRLTVT.